A single sample gave rise to the 15 T cell receptor beta chains below, sequenced in a study of shared clonotypes between healthy human individuals. The assay was immunoSEQ multiplex PCR, and TCRdb's table has in-frame clones only and misses some. Of 170,000 or so clones listed, roughly 70% are singletons. Sample: memory CD4+ T cells sorted from blood. Subset specified: CD45RA-negative fraction. The receptors come from a man under 40 in good health.

The CDR3: CAISRSGSLTDTQYF. CDR3 bases: TGTGCCATCAGTCGGAGCGGGAGCCTTACAGATACGCAGTATTTT. The rearrangement links TRBV10-3 to TRBJ2-3, with 8 bases lining up with TRBD2. The germline CDR1 and CDR2 sequences are ENHRY and SYGVKD. The V and J ends lost 5 bases and 3 bases, in that order; junction bases with no gene match: 7. This CDR3 is 15 amino acids long.

The chain is built from TRBV14 and TRBJ2-7, with 13 bases identical to TRBD2. The CDR3 covers 16 residues. From germline, CDR1 is SGHDN and CDR2 FVKESK. The V segment lost 4 bases and the J segment 3 bases; nucleotides outside the gene matches: 6. CDR3 DNA: TGTGCCAGCAGCCTTTGGACTAGCGGGAGTGGCTACGAGCAGTACTTC. Translation: CASSLWTSGSGYEQYF.

V usage is TRBV7-3 and J usage is TRBJ2-3, with 11 bases that match TRBD2. The CDR3 has 15 amino acids. Germline V gene lookup returns CDR1 SGHTA and CDR2 FQGTGA. J was trimmed by 3 bases and V by 5 bases; bases with no gene match: 4. The CDR3 reads CASSQGLAETDTQYF. The CDR3 region has the DNA TGTGCCAGCAGCCAGGGACTAGCGGAGACAGATACGCAGTATTTT.

The rearrangement links TRBV7-6 to TRBJ2-1, with 7 positions matching TRBD2. The germline gives CDR1 SGHVS, CDR2 FNYEAQ. The CDR3 is 17 amino acids. Trimming cost V 2 bases and J 1 base; bases outside gene matches: 8. The CDR3 DNA sequence: TGTGCCAGCAGCTTACGTAGCGGGCTAGGATCCTACAATGAGCAGTTCTTC. It is translated as CASSLRSGLGSYNEQFF.

This clone was detected once. V gene TRBV5-1 combines with J gene TRBJ2-4; D may be TRBD2 (5 bases). Germline V gene data show CDR1 as SGHRS and CDR2 as YFSETQ. Trimming took off 8 bases at V and 7 bases at J, with 16 bases between the two ends. The CDR3 runs 13 residues. The CDR3: CASGAGGGNIQYF. CDR3 nucleotide sequence: TGCGCCAGTGGAGCAGGAGGTGGTAACATTCAGTACTTC.

This clone was seen a handful of times. This chain joins TRBV28 and TRBJ2-1; D is possibly TRBD2 (6 bases). The CDR3 covers 14 residues. Germline values: CDR1 MDHEN, CDR2 SYDVKM. V shed 7 bases and J shed 0 bases, with 10 bases lying between them. In nucleotides, the CDR3 is TGTGCCAGCAAAGCGACTAGCTCCTACAATGAGCAGTTCTTC. This codes for CASKATSSYNEQFF.

This clone came up once. This chain joins TRBV6-1 and TRBJ1-5; D is unclear. This CDR3 comprises 14 residues. Trimming removed 3 bases from V and 3 bases from J, with 9 bases in between. Per germline, CDR1 MNHNS and CDR2 SASEGT. The CDR3 here is CASSDSPLNQPQHF. CDR3 nucleotides: TGTGCCAGCAGTGATTCCCCGCTCAATCAGCCCCAGCATTTT.

About this clone itself: Other DNA variants within this sample encode the same CDR3. The gene calls are TRBV27 and TRBJ2-7; the match to TRBD2 covers 8 bases. The CDR3 sequence is 15 residues long. Germline CDR1 is MNHEY and CDR2 is SMNVEV (reference sequence). Losses at the gene ends were 2 bases for V and 2 bases for J; bases not matched to a gene: 5. The CDR3 region is CASSLKGLGTYEQYF. CDR3 sequence (DNA): TGTGCCAGCAGTTTAAAGGGACTAGGGACCTACGAGCAGTACTTC.

Of note for this clone: Other DNA sequences in the same sample also yield this CDR3. The chain recombines TRBV6-1 with TRBJ1-5; D gene ambiguous. Germline V gene data show CDR1 as MNHNS and CDR2 as SASEGT. Between the trimmed V and J ends, which lost 6 bases and 4 bases, there was a span of 4 bases. The CDR3 totals 11 residues. Written as DNA, the CDR3 is TGTGCCAGCAGCGAAAATCAGCCCCAGCATTTT. This gives the protein CASSENQPQHF.

This chain joins TRBV28 and TRBJ2-3; TRBD2 aligns across 7 bases. The CDR3 has 16 amino acids. The J segment lost 0 bases and the V segment lost 7 bases, leaving 10 bases of the junction unmatched. Germline values: CDR1 MDHEN, CDR2 SYDVKM. CDR3 DNA: TGTGCCAGCACAGACGGCGGGAGTCTTAGCACAGATACGCAGTATTTT. Translated: CASTDGGSLSTDTQYF.

This clone occurred once. The V and J genes are TRBV4-2 and TRBJ2-7; 14 bases match TRBD2. This CDR3 has 18 amino acids. V lost 1 base, J lost 2 bases, and 7 bases stayed unmatched. Germline V gene lookup returns CDR1 LGHNA and CDR2 YNFKEQ. CDR3 loop: CASSQASTSGRETYEQYF. Here the CDR3 DNA reads TGTGCCAGCAGCCAAGCCTCGACTAGCGGGAGGGAAACCTACGAGCAGTACTTC.

The chain uses TRBV4-1 and TRBJ1-4, with TRBD1 matching over 8 bases. This CDR3 has 17 amino acids. CDR1 and CDR2 (germline): MGHRA, YSYEKL. V lost 1 base, J lost 8 bases, and 12 bases stayed unmatched. CDR3 amino acids: CASSQGRGQDSNEKLFF. The CDR3 coding sequence is TGCGCCAGCAGCCAAGGGAGGGGACAGGACTCGAACGAAAAACTGTTTTTT.

This clone was picked up one time. This chain uses TRBV7-8 with TRBJ1-5, with no clear D. V was pared by 5 bases and J by 2 bases, with 13 bases between. The CDR3 has 15 amino acids. Germline-derived CDR1 and CDR2 are SGHVS and FQNEAQ. CDR3 nucleotides: TGTGCCAGCAGCCCGAATGATGGGGGCAATCAGCCCCAGCATTTT. This encodes CASSPNDGGNQPQHF.

This chain joins TRBV5-5 and TRBJ1-2; D is perhaps TRBD1 (5 bases). Germline CDR1 is SGHKS and CDR2 is YYEKEE (reference sequence). The CDR3 is made up of 16 amino acids. V was pared by 0 bases and J by 1 base, with 13 bases between. The CDR3 sequence: CASSLAGQGGNYGYTF. The CDR3 nucleotides read TGTGCCAGCAGCTTGGCGGGTCAGGGAGGTAACTATGGCTACACCTTC.

This sequence joins TRBV27 and TRBJ2-1; unclear D gene. There are 14 residues in the CDR3. Between the trimmed V and J ends, which lost 6 bases and 12 bases, there was a span of 21 bases. Per germline, CDR1 MNHEY and CDR2 SMNVEV (reference sequence). This CDR3 reads CASSLRPNAPRQFF. CDR3 sequence (DNA): TGTGCCAGCAGCTTACGACCAAACGCCCCGAGGCAGTTCTTC.